This paragraph reports one T cell receptor (beta chain). This entry is derived from a study of blood T cell repertoires in COVID-19. Looking at the study overall: PBMCs, B-cell-depleted T cells, or T cells provided the cDNA or gDNA that made up the material.

Per the germline V gene, CDR1 is SGHTA and CDR2 is FQGTGA. This CDR3 has 16 residues. The ends lost 5 bases at V and 7 bases at J; junction bases unmatched: 10. Assay: immunoSEQ multiplex PCR; the TCRdb copy retains only in-frame clones and omits some. The profile shows about 300,000 clones, 70% to 90% of them singletons. The clonotype originates from a woman between 50 and 59 years old with COVID-19, enrolled during active disease. The sample consisted of peripheral blood. The gene calls are TRBV7-3 and TRBJ2-1; 11 bases align to TRBD1. As DNA, the CDR3 is TGTGCCAGCAGCATACTCGGACAGGGGGCCATAAATGAGCAGTTCTTC. It codes for CASSILGQGAINEQFF.